This entry is about one TCR beta chain. The target antigen is unknown. The CDR3 covers 13 residues. The V end lost 2 bases, the J end lost 8 bases, and 10 bases lay between the germline ends. CDR1 and CDR2 (germline): ENHRY, SYGVKD. DNA at 150 to 250 ng, 30,000 or so T cell genomes, went into sorted-subset replicate PCRs. Assay: immunoSEQ multiplex PCR; the TCRdb copy retains only in-frame clones and omits some. This table holds about 2,200,000 clones, approximately 94% found once. The data belong to a study of shared clonotypes between healthy human individuals. Positive CCR7 selection of CD45RO-negative cells yielded the naive CD8 cells, and terminally differentiated effector memory CD45RA+ cells were excluded. Adult donors, all healthy and HIV-negative, had no recent acute infections or vaccinations. Whole-study results and caveats: When naive CD4 clonotypes were compared across a few donors, approximately 4.9% were shared.

The source of this sequence is a man aged 18 to 30 in good health. Some clones in this sample may be carry-over from other donors' samples. The chain combines TRBV10-3 with TRBJ2-1; a possible D gene is TRBD2 (7 bases). Material for sequencing was naive CD8+ T cells from PBMCs. As DNA, the CDR3 is TGTGCCATCAGTGAGGGGGGGGCCGATGAGCAGTTCTTC. It translates to CAISEGGADEQFF.